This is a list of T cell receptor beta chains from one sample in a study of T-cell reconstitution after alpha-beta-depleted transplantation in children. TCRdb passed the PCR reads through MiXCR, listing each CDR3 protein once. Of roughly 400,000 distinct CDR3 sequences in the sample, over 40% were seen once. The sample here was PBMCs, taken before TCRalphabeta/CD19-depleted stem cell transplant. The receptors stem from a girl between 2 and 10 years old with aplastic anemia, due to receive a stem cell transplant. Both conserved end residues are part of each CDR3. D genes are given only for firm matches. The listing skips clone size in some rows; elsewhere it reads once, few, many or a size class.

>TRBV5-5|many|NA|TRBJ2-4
CASSFRPVLQSGNIQYF
TGTGCCAGCAGCTTCCGCCCGGTCCTACAGTCGGGAAACATTCAGTACTTC
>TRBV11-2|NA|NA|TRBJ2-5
CASSFAYPPGYQETQYF
TGTGCCAGCAGCTTTGCATACCCACCGGGTTATCAAGAGACCCAGTACTTC
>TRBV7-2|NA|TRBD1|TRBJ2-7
CASSLKTGTDYEQYF
TGTGCCAGCAGCTTAAAAACCGGGACAGACTACGAGCAGTACTTC
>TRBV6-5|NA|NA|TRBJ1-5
CASSSIPTDQPQHF
TGTGCCAGCAGTTCCATTCCTACTGATCAGCCCCAGCATTTT
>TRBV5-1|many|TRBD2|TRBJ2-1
CASSSRRTSGNNEQFF
TGCGCCAGCAGCTCTAGACGGACTAGCGGCAACAATGAGCAGTTCTTC
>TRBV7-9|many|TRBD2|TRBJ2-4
CASSLGGSQNIQYF
TGTGCCAGCAGCTTAGGCGGGAGCCAAAACATTCAGTACTTC
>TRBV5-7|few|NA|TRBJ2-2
CASSIRTENTGELFF
TGTGCCAGCAGCATACGGACGGAGAACACCGGGGAGCTGTTTTTT
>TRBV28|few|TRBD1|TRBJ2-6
CASSTPPGQGAGANVLTF
TGTGCCAGCAGTACTCCCCCGGGACAGGGGGCTGGGGCCAACGTCCTGACTTTC
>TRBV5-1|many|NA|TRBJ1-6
CASSSSGGQGKWSPLHF
TGCGCCAGCAGCTCCTCCGGCGGGCAGGGGAAGTGGTCACCCCTCCACTTT
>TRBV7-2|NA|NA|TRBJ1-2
CASSAGAGGVGYTF
TGTGCCAGCAGCGCGGGGGCGGGGGGCGTTGGCTACACCTTC
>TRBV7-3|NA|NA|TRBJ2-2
CASSLRVGGAGTGELFF
TGTGCCAGCAGCTTAAGAGTTGGAGGGGCAGGGACCGGGGAGCTGTTTTTT
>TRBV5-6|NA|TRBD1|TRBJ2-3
CASSGRQGRSDTQYF
TGTGCCAGCAGCGGAAGACAGGGGAGATCGGATACGCAGTATTTT
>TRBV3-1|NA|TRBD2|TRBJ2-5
CASSQVLAAQYF
TGTGCCAGCAGCCAGGTTCTAGCGGCCCAGTACTTC
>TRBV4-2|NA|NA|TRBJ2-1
CASSPGGSSYSYNEQFF
TGTGCCAGCAGCCCTGGGGGTAGTTCTTACTCCTACAATGAGCAGTTCTTC
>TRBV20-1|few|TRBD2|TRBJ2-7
CSARTSEAYEQYF
TGCAGTGCGCGCACTAGCGAAGCCTACGAGCAGTACTTC
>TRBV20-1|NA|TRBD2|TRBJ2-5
CSVPSGGETQYF
TGCAGTGTCCCTAGCGGGGGAGAGACCCAGTACTTC
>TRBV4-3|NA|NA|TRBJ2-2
CASSRGGTWGGDTGELFF
TGCGCCAGCAGCCGTGGCGGGACATGGGGAGGGGATACCGGGGAGCTGTTTTTT
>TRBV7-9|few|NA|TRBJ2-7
CASSSGRESSYEQYF
TGTGCCAGCAGTTCAGGTCGGGAAAGCTCCTACGAGCAGTACTTC
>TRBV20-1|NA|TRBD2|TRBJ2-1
CSAQGTSGSTNEQFF
TGCAGTGCCCAAGGGACTAGCGGGAGTACAAATGAGCAGTTCTTC
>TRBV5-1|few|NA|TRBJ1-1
CASSGWTADEAFF
TGCGCCAGCAGCGGGTGGACAGCGGATGAAGCTTTCTTT
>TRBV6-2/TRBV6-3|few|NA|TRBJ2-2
CASSYGRGTNTGELFF
TGTGCCAGCAGTTACGGTCGGGGTACGAACACCGGGGAGCTGTTTTTT
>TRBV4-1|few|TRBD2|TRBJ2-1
CASSPGLAGDRWNEQFF
TGCGCCAGCAGCCCAGGACTAGCGGGAGACCGATGGAATGAGCAGTTCTTC
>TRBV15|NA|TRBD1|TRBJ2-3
CATSRGTGSRFRF
TGTGCCACCAGCAGGGGGACAGGGTCTCGATTCAGGTTT
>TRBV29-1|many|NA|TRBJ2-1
CSPWDSYNEQFF
TGCAGCCCCTGGGACTCCTACAATGAGCAGTTCTTC
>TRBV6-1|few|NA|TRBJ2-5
CASRNLGEAQETQYF
TGTGCCAGCAGAAACCTCGGTGAAGCCCAAGAGACCCAGTACTTC
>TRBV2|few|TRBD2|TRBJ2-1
CASSEGTSGIGEQFF
TGTGCCAGCAGTGAAGGGACTAGCGGGATCGGTGAGCAGTTCTTC
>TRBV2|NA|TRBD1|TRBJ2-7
CASSVAGTGGYEQYF
TGTGCCAGCAGTGTCGCCGGGACAGGGGGCTACGAGCAGTACTTC
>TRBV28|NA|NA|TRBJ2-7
CASSLPLNTSFPTYEQYF
TGTGCCAGCAGTTTACCCTTGAACACTAGCTTCCCAACCTACGAGCAGTACTTC
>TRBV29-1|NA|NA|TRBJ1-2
CSVDSGDYGYTF
TGCAGCGTTGACTCTGGGGACTATGGCTACACCTTC
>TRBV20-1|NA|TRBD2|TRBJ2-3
CSAYGGAPTDTQYF
TGCAGTGCTTACGGGGGGGCCCCCACAGATACGCAGTATTTT
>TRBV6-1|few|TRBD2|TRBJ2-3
CASSERGIAGFADTQYF
TGTGCCAGCAGTGAACGGGGGATAGCGGGATTCGCAGATACGCAGTATTTT
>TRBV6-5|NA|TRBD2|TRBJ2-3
CASSYSGSGSPSATDTQYF
TGTGCCAGCAGTTACTCGGGTAGCGGGTCCCCTAGTGCCACAGATACGCAGTATTTT
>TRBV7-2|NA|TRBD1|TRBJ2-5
CASSQDRAETQYF
TGTGCCAGCAGCCAGGACAGGGCCGAGACCCAGTACTTC
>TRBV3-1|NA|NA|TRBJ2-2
CASSQDLQGSGELFF
TGTGCCAGCAGCCAAGATCTCCAGGGGAGCGGGGAGCTGTTTTTT
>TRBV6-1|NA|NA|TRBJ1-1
CASRLNLNTEAFF
TGTGCCAGCAGGCTAAACCTGAACACTGAAGCTTTCTTT
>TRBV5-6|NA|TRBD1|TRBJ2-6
CASSLWTGIYSGANVLTF
TGTGCCAGCAGCTTATGGACAGGGATCTACTCTGGGGCCAACGTCCTGACTTTC
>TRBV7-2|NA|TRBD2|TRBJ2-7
CASSPDPGGRAYEQYF
TGTGCCAGCAGCCCGGATCCGGGTGGGAGGGCCTACGAGCAGTACTTC
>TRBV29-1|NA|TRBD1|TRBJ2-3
CSARDRGSTDTQYF
TGCAGCGCCCGAGACAGGGGTAGCACAGATACGCAGTATTTT
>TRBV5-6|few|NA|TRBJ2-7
CASGPGRSSYEQYF
TGTGCCAGCGGCCCCGGACGGAGCTCCTACGAGCAGTACTTC